The 2 T cell receptor beta chains reported below all come from one sample, sequenced in a study of PD-1 blockade in classical Hodgkin lymphoma. Clones were read by immunoSEQ multiplex PCR, and TCRdb kept only the in-frame ones, dropping some. The repertoire holds about 35,000 clones, with around 88% as singletons. Time point defined: newly diagnosed, previously untreated cHL patient sample. Magnetic negative selection of thawed PBMCs was the method by which CD4+ T cells were purified. Sequencing was carried out using CD4+ T cells from blood. These receptors came from a human donor with classical Hodgkin lymphoma.

The CDR3 sequence is CASSLATTGFLYEQYF. The CDR3 bases are TGCGCCAGCAGCTTGGCGACGACGGGTTTTTTATACGAGCAGTACTTC. The rearrangement joins TRBV5-1 to TRBJ2-7; D is ambiguous. V lost 0 bases to trimming and J lost 4 bases, with 17 bases between them. CDR1 and CDR2 from the germline V gene are SGHRS and YFSETQ. This CDR3 is 16 amino acids long.

This chain joins TRBV6-4 and TRBJ2-3; 15 bases align to TRBD2. With 8 bases clipped from V and 5 bases from J, the junction kept 11 bases outside the gene matches. The CDR3 has 17 residues. The germline V gene has CDR1 MRHNA and CDR2 SNTAGT. CDR3 nucleotides: TGTGCCAGCCGGACTAGCGGGAGGGCCACCCGCGAAGATACGCAGTATTTT. It translates to CASRTSGRATREDTQYF.